The source of this T cell receptor (beta chain) is a study of blood T cell repertoires in COVID-19. The method was immunoSEQ multiplex PCR; TCRdb's version includes in-frame clones alone and lacks a portion of them. The data contain 80,000 to 95,000 clones, roughly 88% of them singletons. The sequencing sample was made of peripheral blood. This TCR derives from a man in his 70s with acute or convalescent COVID-19.

The CDR3 region is CASSKPTGWSAEAFF. Here the CDR3 DNA reads TGTGCCAGCAGTAAGCCGACAGGGTGGTCCGCTGAAGCTTTCTTT. The chain uses TRBV6-2 or TRBV6-3 and TRBJ1-1; 7 nucleotides line up with TRBD1. The V and J ends lost 5 bases and 6 bases, in that order; junction bases with no gene match: 12. Germline CDR1 MNHEY, CDR2 SVGEGT. This CDR3 spans 15 amino acids.